The 3 T cell receptor beta chains listed next were all sequenced from one sample in a study of response to subunit inactivated influenza vaccine. One entry per CDR3 protein, called by TCRdb with MiXCR from the RT-PCR reads. The sample contains about 520,000 distinct CDR3 sequences, 6.5% to 8% of which appear only once. Sequencing was performed on PBMCs from blood, taken around 25 months after vaccination. Every receptor here comes from a man between 50 and 69 years old who received an inactivated influenza vaccine.

The chain uses TRBV12-3 or TRBV12-4 and TRBJ2-2; D uncertain. CDR3 length equals 13 residues. V shed 5 bases and J shed 7 bases, with 11 bases lying between them. CDR3 amino acids: CASSLEVGGELFF. The CDR3 DNA reads TGTGCCAGCAGTCTAGAAGTGGGCGGGGAGCTGTTTTTT.

The rearrangement links TRBV12-3 or TRBV12-4 to TRBJ1-5; D is unresolved. This CDR3 is 12 amino acids long. V was shortened by 2 bases and J by 8 bases, with 7 bases between the two germline ends. CDR3 region: CASSLKGKPQHF. CDR3 DNA: TGTGCCAGCAGTTTAAAGGGAAAGCCCCAGCATTTT.

V is TRBV20-1 and J is TRBJ2-3; tentatively, D is TRBD2 (6 bases). Germline CDR1 reads DFQATT; CDR2 reads SNEGSKA (reference sequence). V dropped 6 bases and J dropped 0 bases, with 16 bases sitting between them. The CDR3 totals 15 residues. For the CDR3, the DNA is TGCAGTGCCGGAGGGTACGGGTCTAGCACAGATACGCAGTATTTT. It translates to CSAGGYGSSTDTQYF.